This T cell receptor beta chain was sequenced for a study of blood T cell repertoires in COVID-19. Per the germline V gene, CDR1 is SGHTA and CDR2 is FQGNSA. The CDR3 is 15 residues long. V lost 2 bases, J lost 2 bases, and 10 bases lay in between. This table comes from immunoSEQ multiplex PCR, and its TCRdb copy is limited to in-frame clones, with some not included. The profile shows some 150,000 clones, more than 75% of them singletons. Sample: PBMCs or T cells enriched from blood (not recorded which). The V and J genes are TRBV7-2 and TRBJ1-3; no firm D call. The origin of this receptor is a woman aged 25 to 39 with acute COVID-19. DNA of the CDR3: TGTGCCAGCAGCTTAAATCTCCGGGCTGGAAACACCATATATTTT. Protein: CASSLNLRAGNTIYF.